These 18 T cell receptor beta chains were sequenced from one sample in a study of radiation and T cells in renal cell carcinoma. Assay used: immunoSEQ multiplex PCR; TCRdb lists only in-frame clones, some missing. The sample carries some 60,000 clones, around 77% recorded once. This sample's time point: blood 2 weeks post-SBRT. Treatment reported: 15 Gy SBRT to primary tumor, nephrectomy 4 weeks later. Sequences were derived from blood, sampled from a patient whose treatment included radiotherapy and nephrectomy. Receptors originate from a man in his sixties with renal cell carcinoma.

The chain uses TRBV7-6 and TRBJ2-1, with 9 bases that match TRBD1. This CDR3 comprises 16 residues. Losses at the gene ends were 1 base for V and 6 bases for J; bases not matched to a gene: 7. Germline assignment: CDR1 SGHVS and CDR2 FNYEAQ. CDR3 sequence: CASSLVGDRVANEQFF. The CDR3 DNA reads as TGTGCCAGCAGCTTAGTAGGGGACAGGGTTGCCAATGAGCAGTTCTTC.

This chain links TRBV18 with TRBJ2-1, with 10 bases fitting TRBD2. The CDR3 loop spans 15 amino acids. The ends lost 6 bases at V and 1 base at J; junction bases unmatched: 3. CDR1 is KGHSH and CDR2 is LQKENI in the germline V gene. The CDR3 DNA reads TGTGCCAGCTCCCTAGCGGGGGATTCCTACAATGAGCAGTTCTTC. Translating gives CASSLAGDSYNEQFF.

The chain combines TRBV6-1 with TRBJ1-2, with D uncertain. The CDR3 has 14 residues. The germline V gene encodes CDR1 MNHNS and CDR2 SASEGT. V lost 2 bases, J lost 9 bases, and 16 bases lay in between. CDR3 bases: TGTGCCAGCAGTGAAATGGTGGCAGACCTTCGCTACACCTTC. Protein product: CASSEMVADLRYTF.

The chain has TRBV30 and TRBJ2-2; the D call may be TRBD1 or TRBD2 (5 bases each). The length of the CDR3 is 14 residues. Germline-derived CDR1 and CDR2 are GTSNPN and SVGIG (reference sequence). V lost 2 bases and J lost 0, with 7 bases in between. The CDR3 loop is CAWSRGSNTGELFF. Here the CDR3 DNA reads TGTGCCTGGAGTCGGGGCTCGAACACCGGGGAGCTGTTTTTT.

Here the CDR3 DNA reads TGTGCCAGCAGTTCCTTCAGGGATCGTCAGCCCCAGCATTTT. Translated: CASSSFRDRQPQHF. This chain links TRBV27 with TRBJ1-5; TRBD1 might be the D (5 bases). The V gene lost 4 bases and the J gene lost 6 bases, with 13 bases spanning the gap. Looked up from germline, CDR1 is MNHEY and CDR2 is SMNVEV (reference sequence). The CDR3 is 14 residues long.

This chain connects TRBV12-5 to TRBJ2-5, with 14 bases aligning to TRBD2. From germline, CDR1 is LGHNT and CDR2 FRNRAP. V lost 5 bases, J lost 4 bases, and 6 bases stayed unmatched. This CDR3 region has 16 residues. The CDR3 protein is CASGPGLAGVRETQYF. The DNA for the CDR3 is TGTGCTAGTGGTCCGGGACTAGCGGGAGTCAGAGAGACCCAGTACTTC.

The chain joins TRBV5-1 to TRBJ1-4, with 9 nucleotides matching TRBD1. Germline values: CDR1 SGHRS, CDR2 YFSETQ. The CDR3 totals 15 residues. V shed 0 bases, J shed 7 bases, and the junction held 4 bases outside the gene matches. The CDR3 DNA reads TGCGCCAGCAGCTTGGAGGGGACAGGGTTTGAAAAACTGTTTTTT. It yields the protein CASSLEGTGFEKLFF.

This rearrangement joins TRBV18 to TRBJ1-2, with TRBD1 identical over 8 bases. Unmatched junction bases numbered 7, after V lost 3 bases and J lost 4 bases. The CDR3 has 15 residues. Germline lookup yields CDR1 KGHSH and CDR2 LQKENI. CDR3 in amino acids: CASSPSRGLGYGYTF. The DNA for the CDR3 is TGTGCCAGCTCACCGAGCAGGGGGCTTGGCTATGGCTACACCTTC.

The chain links TRBV7-9 to TRBJ2-6; D gene unclear. This CDR3 contains 14 residues. V shed 8 bases and J shed 0 bases, with 8 bases lying between them. Germline V gene sequence: CDR1 SEHNR, CDR2 FQNEAQ (reference sequence). The CDR3 DNA follows: TGTGCCAGCCGCAAATACTCTGGGGCCAACGTCCTGACTTTC. Translated, it gives CASRKYSGANVLTF. The full variable domain, in which reference TRBV7-9 and TRBJ2-6 provide the parts outside the CDR3, is DTGVSQNPRHKITKRGQNVTFRCDPISEHNRLYWYRQTLGQGPEFLTYFQNEAQLEKSRLLSDRFSAERPKGSFSTLEIQRTEQGDSAMYLCASRKYSGANVLTFGAGSRLTVL.

The rearrangement links TRBV7-8 to TRBJ1-2, with unresolved D. The CDR3 has 15 residues. Germline V gene data show CDR1 as SGHVS and CDR2 as FQNEAQ. The V end was cut by 0 bases, the J end by 3 bases, with 11 bases between. The CDR3 nucleotides read TGTGCCAGCAGCTTAGCTCCCGATGCCTACTATGGCTACACCTTC. As protein: CASSLAPDAYYGYTF.

The chain has TRBV5-5 and TRBJ1-2, with 8 nucleotides matching TRBD1. Germline assignment: CDR1 SGHKS and CDR2 YYEKEE (reference sequence). V lost 3 bases to trimming and J lost 4 bases; unmatched junction nucleotides: 8. CDR3 length: 15 residues. CDR3 coding DNA: TGTGCCAGCAGCTACTCTTCCGGGACAGGCTATGGCTACACCTTC. This gives the protein CASSYSSGTGYGYTF.

J is TRBJ1-2 and V is TRBV16; 10 bases line up with TRBD1. Germline values: CDR1 KGHSY, CDR2 FQNENV. Germline trimming cut 3 bases from V and 5 bases from J; bases unmatched to any gene: 0. The CDR3 consists of 13 residues. Here the CDR3 reads CASSQGQGYGYTF. CDR3 sequence (DNA): TGTGCCAGCAGCCAGGGACAGGGGTATGGCTACACCTTC.

V is TRBV7-2 and J is TRBJ2-2; TRBD1 is a possible D gene (5 bases). Per the germline V gene, CDR1 is SGHTA and CDR2 is FQGNSA. The CDR3 runs to 15 residues. Trimming stripped 6 bases from V and 6 bases from J, with 17 bases between. The CDR3 is CASRIGWGEAGELFF. CDR3 nucleotide sequence: TGTGCCAGCAGGATCGGGTGGGGCGAGGCCGGGGAGCTGTTTTTT.

The chain joins TRBV2 to TRBJ1-5; a weak D match, TRBD1 (5 bases). Looked up from germline, CDR1 is SNHLY and CDR2 is FYNNEI. V lost 8 bases and J 5 bases, leaving 16 bases between the germline ends. CDR3 size: 14 residues. The DNA of the CDR3 is TGTGCCAGCGGGGGGACGGGTGGCGATCAGCCCCAGCATTTT. This gives the protein CASGGTGGDQPQHF.

The chain links TRBV9 to TRBJ2-1, with 8 nucleotides matching TRBD1. CDR1 and CDR2 (germline): SGDLS, YYNGEE. Trimming at V came to 2 bases and at J to 8 bases, leaving 9 bases not matched to a gene. There are 15 residues in the CDR3. CDR3 region: CASSVPGQAGDEQFF. The CDR3 nucleotides are TGTGCCAGCAGCGTTCCGGGACAGGCCGGAGATGAGCAGTTCTTC.

The chain uses TRBV11-3 and TRBJ1-1, with D tentatively TRBD1 (6 bases). Per the germline V gene, CDR1 is SGHNT and CDR2 is YENEEA. V shed 3 bases and J shed 6 bases, with 17 bases lying between them. The CDR3 has 15 residues. The CDR3 sequence: CASSFGFIGQPEAFF. In DNA, the CDR3 is TGTGCCAGCAGCTTCGGATTTATAGGACAGCCTGAAGCTTTCTTT. Full variable domain (remainder filled in from reference TRBV11-3 and TRBJ1-1): EAGVVQSPRYKIIEKKQPVAFWCNPISGHNTLYWYLQNLGQGPELLIRYENEEAVDDSQLPKDRFSAERLKGVDSTLKIQPAELGDSAVYLCASSFGFIGQPEAFFGQGTRLTVV.

This chain links TRBV29-1 with TRBJ1-1; D gene uncertain. The germline gives CDR1 SQVTM, CDR2 ANQGSEA. V gave up 4 bases and J gave up 3 bases, with 9 bases separating them. The CDR3 is made up of 12 amino acids. The CDR3 bases are TGCAGCGTTGGTGGCGGGCACACTGAAGCTTTCTTT. Translated, it gives CSVGGGHTEAFF.

The CDR3 here is CATRPGTGRGGYTF. In DNA form, the CDR3 reads TGTGCCACCCGTCCCGGGACAGGGAGGGGCGGCTACACCTTC. The chain employs TRBV15 and TRBJ1-2; 9 nucleotides align to TRBD1. CDR1 and CDR2 from the germline V gene are LNHNV and YYDKDF (reference sequence). With V trimmed by 8 bases and J by 8 bases, 12 bases remained unmatched. This CDR3 region has 14 residues.